This TCR beta chain emerged from a study of response to subunit inactivated influenza vaccine. Notes on the study in general: With each seasonal influenza vaccination, the authors suggested, few new T cells are recruited.

Comments on this clonotype: Its antigen is not known.

V dropped 6 bases and J dropped 6 bases, with 9 bases sitting between them. There are 11 residues in the CDR3. Looked up from germline, CDR1 is SQVTM and CDR2 is ANQGSEA. TCRdb re-called the RT-PCR reads through MiXCR, storing one row per CDR3 protein. The sample shows some 500,000 distinct CDR3 sequences, 25% of them seen only once. V is TRBV29-1 and J is TRBJ2-4; perhaps TRBD2 as D (5 bases). This TCR derives from a man between 50 and 59 years old who received an inactivated influenza vaccine. Here the sequenced sample was CD4+ T cells sorted from PBMCs, taken about 5 days after vaccination. CDR3 nucleotides: TGCAGCGTCCGTGAGGGAAACATTCAGTACTTC. Translation gives CSVREGNIQYF.